A single sample gave rise to the 20 T cell receptor beta chains below, sequenced in a study of cytomegalovirus exposure and HLA in healthy donors. The PCR made use of 60 Vbeta and 13 Jbeta primers. Clones were sequenced by immunoSEQ multiplex PCR, and TCRdb holds only the in-frame ones, with some missing. This sample carries 150,000 to 200,000 clones, 68% of them seen once, and the ten largest clones take less than 1.5%. Sequencing used PBMCs. All receptors derive from a man aged 50-60 years in good health and CMV-seronegative.

The chain carries TRBV5-4 and TRBJ2-1, with TRBD2 identical over 12 bases. The V segment lost 4 bases and the J segment 9 bases; nucleotides outside the gene matches: 5. CDR3 size: 14 residues. Germline V CDR1 and CDR2: SGHNT, YYREEE (reference sequence). CDR3 protein: CASSLAGGLGEQFF. Here the CDR3 DNA reads TGTGCCAGCAGCCTAGCGGGGGGGCTAGGTGAGCAGTTCTTC.

The chain employs TRBV7-2 and TRBJ1-5; TRBD1 might be the D (6 bases). Trimming took off 1 base at V and 6 bases at J, with 10 bases between the two ends. CDR1 is SGHTA, CDR2 FQGNSA, per germline. The CDR3 has 14 amino acids. CDR3: CASSLDQGSQPQHF. CDR3 bases: TGTGCCAGCAGCTTAGATCAGGGGAGTCAGCCCCAGCATTTT.

The rearrangement links TRBV29-1 to TRBJ1-2; no clear D. Trimming took 3 bases from V and 12 from J, leaving 11 bases between them. The CDR3 covers 10 residues. Germline CDR1 is SQVTM and CDR2 is ANQGSEA. The CDR3 loop reads CSVDGQRDTF. For the CDR3, the DNA is TGCAGCGTTGATGGTCAGAGGGACACCTTC.

The chain has TRBV29-1 and TRBJ1-1, with a weak D call TRBD1 (6 bases). The CDR3 loop spans 14 amino acids. Germline V CDR1 and CDR2: SQVTM, ANQGSEA. V shed 4 bases and J shed 0 bases, with 12 bases lying between them. In DNA, the CDR3 is TGCAGCGTTGGACAGGCCGCTATGAACACTGAAGCTTTCTTT. Encoded protein: CSVGQAAMNTEAFF.

Only a few counts were recorded for this clone. This sequence joins TRBV11-2 and TRBJ1-1, with D unclear. From germline, CDR1 is SGHAT and CDR2 FQNNGV. Trimming left V 6 bases short and J 1 base short, with 15 bases between. This CDR3 is 15 amino acids long. The CDR3 DNA reads TGTGCCAGCAGGTCCCCCGGGGAGGGGAACACTGAAGCTTTCTTT. It codes for CASRSPGEGNTEAFF.

The rearrangement uses TRBV28 and TRBJ2-7, with 9 bases matching TRBD1. The junction had 6 bases not matched to a gene; V was cut back by 8 bases and J by 4 bases. The germline V gene encodes CDR1 MDHEN and CDR2 SYDVKM. The CDR3 length is 13 residues. CDR3 sequence reads: CASGRQGVYEQYF. Written as DNA, the CDR3 is TGTGCCAGCGGACGACAGGGGGTGTACGAGCAGTACTTC. Using reference TRBV28 and TRBJ2-7 for the parts outside the CDR3, the full variable domain is DVKVTQSSRYLVKRTGEKVFLECVQDMDHENMFWYRQDPGLGLRLIYFSYDVKMKEKGDIPEGYSVSREKKERFSLILESASTNQTSMYLCASGRQGVYEQYFGPGTRLTVT.

The V and J genes are TRBV5-1 and TRBJ1-6; 8 bases align to TRBD1. CDR3 length equals 15 residues. Germline trimming cut 7 bases from V and 0 bases from J; bases unmatched to any gene: 3. Germline assignment: CDR1 SGHRS and CDR2 YFSETQ. The CDR3 is CASGTGNSYNSPLHF. CDR3 nucleotide sequence: TGCGCCAGCGGGACAGGAAACTCCTATAATTCACCCCTCCACTTT.

Regarding this clone: Other nucleotide sequences from this sample produce the same CDR3. DNA of the CDR3: TGTGCCAGCTCACCAAGGACAGGGGGCGATACTGAAGCTTTCTTT. Its protein product is CASSPRTGGDTEAFF. The chain couples TRBV18 to TRBJ1-1; TRBD1 matches at 11 bases. The CDR3 consists of 15 residues. Germline V gene sequence: CDR1 KGHSH, CDR2 LQKENI. V dropped 2 bases and J dropped 5; count of bases not matched to a gene: 4.

This clone is medium-sized. V usage is TRBV7-2 and J usage is TRBJ1-1; D ambiguous. Germline assignment: CDR1 SGHTA and CDR2 FQGNSA. Trimming removed 2 bases from V and 5 bases from J, with 12 bases in between. The CDR3 spans 14 residues. The chain's CDR3 is CASSLRGTGTEAFF. For the CDR3, the DNA is TGTGCCAGCAGCTTACGGGGTACGGGAACTGAAGCTTTCTTT.

This clone was found a few times. The chain couples TRBV10-1 to TRBJ2-3, with 9 bases aligning to TRBD1. The CDR3 runs 14 residues. V was pared by 8 bases and J by 5 bases, with 8 bases of the junction left unmatched. Germline assignment: CDR1 WNHNN and CDR2 SYGVQD (reference sequence). Here the CDR3 reads CASQGQGRGDTQYF. The DNA for the CDR3 is TGCGCCAGCCAGGGACAGGGAAGGGGAGATACGCAGTATTTT.

This chain uses TRBV2 with TRBJ1-1; D unresolved. Germline V gene sequence: CDR1 SNHLY, CDR2 FYNNEI. With 3 bases removed from V and 3 bases from J, the gap between germline ends came to 14 bases. The CDR3 loop spans 15 amino acids. CDR3 DNA: TGTGCCAGCAGTGATTTTGGGCGCGCCTACACTGAAGCTTTCTTT. Its protein is CASSDFGRAYTEAFF.

The sample holds a few counts of this clone. The gene calls are TRBV5-1 and TRBJ2-3; 15 bases align to TRBD2. Trimming cost V 4 bases and J 2 bases; bases outside gene matches: 5. CDR3 size: 17 residues. Germline lookup yields CDR1 SGHRS and CDR2 YFSETQ. The CDR3 loop is CASSEGTSGRSTDTQYF. In DNA form, the CDR3 reads TGCGCCAGCAGCGAAGGGACTAGCGGGAGGTCCACAGATACGCAGTATTTT.

This clone is a singleton in its sample. This chain joins TRBV27 and TRBJ1-2; 8 bases align to TRBD1. The length of the CDR3 is 14 residues. Per the germline V gene, CDR1 is MNHEY and CDR2 is SMNVEV (reference sequence). The V gene end was trimmed by 5 bases and the J gene end by 8 bases; junction bases not matched to a gene: 10. CDR3 region: CASSPGTGLGGYTF. The DNA of the CDR3 is TGTGCCAGCAGTCCAGGGACAGGCCTTGGAGGCTACACCTTC.

In DNA form, the CDR3 reads TGCGCCAGCAGCTTGGTAGGGGACAGGGGGGTGGACGAGCAGTACTTC. It encodes CASSLVGDRGVDEQYF. The J gene is TRBJ2-7, the V gene TRBV5-1, with TRBD1 matching over 11 bases. The CDR3 loop spans 16 amino acids. V lost 0 bases and J lost 5; bases outside the gene matches: 7. Germline V gives CDR1 SGHRS, CDR2 YFSETQ.

The V and J genes are TRBV5-1 and TRBJ2-5; 7 bases are a match to TRBD1. J was trimmed by 2 bases and V by 2 bases; bases with no gene match: 3. The CDR3 extends over 14 amino acids. Germline V gene lookup returns CDR1 SGHRS and CDR2 YFSETQ. CDR3 sequence: CASSFRDRQETQYF. The CDR3 bases are TGCGCCAGCAGCTTCCGGGACAGACAAGAGACCCAGTACTTC.

The V and J genes are TRBV6-1 and TRBJ2-1; the D gene is possibly TRBD1 (5 bases). Germline V gene data show CDR1 as MNHNS and CDR2 as SASEGT. V lost 2 bases and J lost 7, with 15 bases in between. This CDR3 contains 15 residues. CDR3 sequence: CASSESRVRINEQFF. DNA of the CDR3: TGTGCCAGCAGTGAATCCAGGGTTCGCATTAATGAGCAGTTCTTC.

The V gene is TRBV19, the J gene TRBJ1-1, with 7 bases that match TRBD1. CDR3 length equals 15 residues. The junction had 10 bases not matched to a gene; V was cut back by 4 bases and J by 5 bases. Looked up from germline, CDR1 is LNHDA and CDR2 is SQIVND (reference sequence). The CDR3 sequence is CASSTLSGGWTEAFF. Here the CDR3 DNA reads TGTGCCAGTAGTACGCTCTCAGGGGGGTGGACTGAAGCTTTCTTT. Full variable domain (rest looked up from reference TRBV19 and TRBJ1-1): DGGITQSPKYLFRKEGQNVTLSCEQNLNHDAMYWYRQDPGQGLRLIYYSQIVNDFQKGDIAEGYSVSREKKESFPLTVTSAQKNPTAFYLCASSTLSGGWTEAFFGQGTRLTVV.

The V gene is TRBV5-1, the J gene TRBJ2-5, with D perhaps matching TRBD2 (5 bases). Germline loops: CDR1 SGHRS, CDR2 YFSETQ. Between the trimmed V and J ends, which lost 0 bases and 4 bases, there was a span of 10 bases. There are 14 residues in the CDR3. The CDR3 loop is CASSLGLAPETQYF. Here the CDR3 DNA reads TGCGCCAGCAGCTTGGGGCTAGCCCCAGAGACCCAGTACTTC.

For the CDR3, the DNA is TGTGCCGCCCGGGACTTGAACACTGAAGCTTTCTTT. Translation: CAARDLNTEAFF. The V gene is TRBV6-5, the J gene TRBJ1-1; a possible D gene is TRBD1 (5 bases). The length of the CDR3 is 12 residues. V was pared by 11 bases and J by 0 bases, with 10 bases between. The V gene's germline CDR1 is MNHEY and CDR2 SVGAGI.

The genes are TRBV5-1 and TRBJ2-7; TRBD1 matches 9 bases. The CDR3 consists of 13 residues. Losses at the gene ends were 4 bases for V and 3 bases for J; bases not matched to a gene: 2. The germline CDR1 and CDR2 sequences are SGHRS and YFSETQ. In DNA form, the CDR3 reads TGCGCCAGCAGCAAGGACAGGGGCTACGAGCAGTACTTC. Protein: CASSKDRGYEQYF.